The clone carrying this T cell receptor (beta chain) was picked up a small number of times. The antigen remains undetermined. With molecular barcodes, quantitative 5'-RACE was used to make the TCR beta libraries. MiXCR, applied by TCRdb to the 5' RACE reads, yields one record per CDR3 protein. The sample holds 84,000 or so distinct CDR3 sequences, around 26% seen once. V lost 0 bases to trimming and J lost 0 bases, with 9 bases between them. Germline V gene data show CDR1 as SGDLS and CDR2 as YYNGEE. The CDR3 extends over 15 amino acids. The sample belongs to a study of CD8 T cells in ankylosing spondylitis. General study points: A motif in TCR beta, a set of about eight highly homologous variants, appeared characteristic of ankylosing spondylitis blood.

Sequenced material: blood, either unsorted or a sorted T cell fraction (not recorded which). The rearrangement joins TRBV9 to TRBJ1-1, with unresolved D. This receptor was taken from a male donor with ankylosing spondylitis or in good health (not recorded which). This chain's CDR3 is CASSVAGRLNTEAFF. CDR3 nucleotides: TGTGCCAGCAGCGTAGCTGGACGCCTGAACACTGAAGCTTTCTTT.